The 30 T cell receptor beta chains below were found in one sample sequenced in a study of blood T cells in healthy people across ages. Alongside a J-beta primer mix, a sample-barcoded 5' primer served in a second PCR lasting roughly 7 to 12 cycles. TCRdb re-called the 5' RACE reads with MiXCR, one entry per CDR3 protein. The table has more than 500,000 distinct CDR3 sequences, roughly a quarter seen once. These data also formed part of another study, on T cells of mothers and their children.

Sequencing was done on a sample of blood. The source is a boy aged 2 to 9 in good health.

This clonotype has ten or more counts. This sequence joins TRBV4-3 and TRBJ2-5; 9 bases are shared with TRBD1. Germline V lookup: CDR1 LGHNA, CDR2 YSLEER. J gave up 7 bases and V 1 base, and 10 bases lay outside the gene matches. CDR3 length: 16 amino acids. In nucleotides, the CDR3 is TGCGCCAGCAGCCAAGGGTACAGGGGGCTTGGGGTGACCCAGTACTTC. Translating it yields CASSQGYRGLGVTQYF.

This clonotype was counted between two and nine times. The V and J genes are TRBV24-1 and TRBJ1-4, with 8 bases fitting TRBD1. The trim removed 2 bases at V and 4 bases at J, leaving 5 bases unmatched. Germline lookup yields CDR1 KGHDR and CDR2 SFDVKD. The CDR3 has 16 residues. The DNA for the CDR3 is TGTGCCACCAGTGATTCGACGGACAGGGATAATGAAAAACTGTTTTTT. Amino acids: CATSDSTDRDNEKLFF.

The CDR3 DNA sequence: TGTGCCACCGCACCTAAGACGGGCGACCTAGAGCAGTACTTC. Its protein product is CATAPKTGDLEQYF. The V and J genes are TRBV15 and TRBJ2-1; no firm D call. The end of the DNA aligns better with TRBJ2-7, so the J call may be wrong. CDR3 length equals 14 residues. Germline CDR1 is LNHNV and CDR2 is YYDKDF (reference sequence).

The chain is built from TRBV12-3 or TRBV12-4 and TRBJ1-2, with a weak D call TRBD1 (5 bases). CDR3 length: 14 residues. The V end was cut by 3 bases, the J end by 2 bases, with 10 bases between. The CDR3 here is CASSFKGPNYGYTF. As DNA, the CDR3 is TGTGCCAGCAGTTTTAAGGGACCGAACTATGGCTACACCTTC.

The rearrangement uses TRBV4-1 and TRBJ1-1; D not certain. Germline V gene data show CDR1 as MGHRA and CDR2 as YSYEKL. This CDR3 spans 16 amino acids. The V and J ends lost 0 bases and 1 base respectively, with 12 bases between them. CDR3 DNA sequence: TGCGCCAGCAGCCAAGATCGATCCTCGACGAACACTGAAGCTTTCTTT. This encodes CASSQDRSSTNTEAFF.

Only a few counts were recorded for this clonotype. The rearrangement uses TRBV6-5 and TRBJ2-2; no definite D call. V lost 2 bases, J lost 0 bases, and 16 bases lay in between. Germline values: CDR1 MNHEY, CDR2 SVGAGI. The CDR3 consists of 18 residues. The CDR3 loop is CASSYVGGVPSNTGELFF. In DNA form, the CDR3 reads TGTGCCAGCAGTTACGTTGGTGGGGTCCCTTCGAACACCGGGGAGCTGTTTTTT.

The rearrangement links TRBV4-3 to TRBJ2-7; D unclear. The V end was cut by 1 base, the J end by 4 bases, with 11 bases between. Per germline, CDR1 LGHNA and CDR2 YSLEER. This CDR3 region has 14 residues. The CDR3 reads CASSQGTDDYEQYF. The CDR3 DNA reads TGCGCCAGCAGCCAAGGGACGGACGATTACGAGCAGTACTTC.

The genes are TRBV10-1 and TRBJ2-1; the D call may be TRBD1 or TRBD2 (5 bases each). This CDR3 comprises 16 residues. Germline CDR1 and CDR2: WNHNN and SYGVQD (reference sequence). V lost 6 bases, J lost 2 bases, and 17 bases lay in between. In DNA, the CDR3 is TGCGCCAGCAGATACTTGGGGACCCTTACCTACAATGAGCAGTTCTTC. Amino acids: CASRYLGTLTYNEQFF.

The CDR3 sequence is CASSQEIGGLYNEQFF. In nucleotides, the CDR3 is TGCGCCAGCAGCCAAGAGATCGGTGGTTTATACAATGAGCAGTTCTTC. The chain is built from TRBV4-3 and TRBJ2-1; D call uncertain. Trimming left V 0 bases short and J 4 bases short, with 13 bases between. The CDR3 spans 16 residues. Germline values: CDR1 LGHNA, CDR2 YSLEER.

There are a few counts of this clonotype. V usage is TRBV10-3 and J usage is TRBJ2-5; no reliable D call. Germline CDR1 ENHRY, CDR2 SYGVKD. V was cut by 11 bases and J by 1 base, with 8 bases left in between. The CDR3 length is 11 residues. CDR3 DNA sequence: TGTGCCCCCCGATCCCAAGAGACCCAGTACTTC. The encoded protein is CAPRSQETQYF.

This chain connects TRBV9 to TRBJ2-7; no clear D. Gene TRBJ2-1 matches the end of the DNA better, so the J call may be wrong. Germline values: CDR1 SGDLS, CDR2 YYNGEE. This CDR3 spans 13 amino acids. The CDR3 sequence is CASSVDGDPEQFF. The CDR3 DNA follows: TGTGCCAGCAGCGTAGACGGAGACCCTGAGCAGTTCTTC.

This clonotype was observed a few times. V gene TRBV10-2 combines with J gene TRBJ1-1, with D possibly being TRBD1 (5 bases). With 6 bases removed from V and 3 bases from J, the gap between germline ends came to 14 bases. The CDR3 consists of 14 residues. Germline V gene sequence: CDR1 WSHSY, CDR2 SAAADI. In DNA, the CDR3 is TGCGCCAGCAGAATGGGACCTGTGGACACTGAAGCTTTCTTT. Protein sequence: CASRMGPVDTEAFF.

The rearrangement links TRBV20-1 to TRBJ2-1; TRBD2 matches at 8 bases. CDR3 length equals 15 residues. From germline, CDR1 is DFQATT and CDR2 SNEGSKA (reference sequence). V shed 0 bases and J 6 bases; nucleotides not matched to a gene: 7. In DNA form, the CDR3 reads TGCAGTGCTAGAGATGACGGGACTAGTGGCAATGAGCAGTTCTTC. This gives the protein CSARDDGTSGNEQFF.

This clonotype was seen a handful of times. The V gene is TRBV28, the J gene TRBJ2-7, with 9 positions matching TRBD1. Germline assignment: CDR1 MDHEN and CDR2 SYDVKM. V shed 3 bases and J 4 bases; nucleotides not matched to a gene: 10. CDR3 length: 16 amino acids. The CDR3 nucleotides read TGTGCCAGCAGTTTCCTTCGAAGGGACAGGGTATACGAGCAGTACTTC. Translated, it gives CASSFLRRDRVYEQYF.

The chain employs TRBV4-2 and TRBJ2-3; possibly TRBD1 for D (6 bases). CDR1 is LGHNA and CDR2 is YNFKEQ in the germline V gene. The CDR3 is made up of 16 amino acids. Trimming pared 5 bases from V and 2 bases from J, leaving 17 bases between. The CDR3 sequence is CASSSRDKDSTDTQYF. DNA of the CDR3: TGTGCCAGCAGCTCCCGGGACAAAGATTCCACAGATACGCAGTATTTT.

This chain uses TRBV7-3 with TRBJ2-6, with 8 bases that match TRBD1. The V gene end was trimmed by 4 bases and the J gene end by 4 bases; junction bases not matched to a gene: 9. This CDR3 is 17 amino acids long. Looked up from germline, CDR1 is SGHTA and CDR2 is FQGTGA. This CDR3 is CASSSRQGMSGANVLTF. The CDR3 region has the DNA TGTGCCAGCAGCTCGAGACAGGGGATGTCCGGGGCCAACGTCCTGACTTTC.

V gene TRBV9 combines with J gene TRBJ2-5; TRBD2 matches at 12 bases. The tail of the sequence fits TRBJ2-1 better, so the J call may be wrong. The CDR3 covers 15 residues. Germline V gene lookup returns CDR1 SGDLS and CDR2 YYNGEE. The CDR3 here is CASSVRLAGDYEQFF. The CDR3 DNA reads TGTGCCAGCAGCGTCAGACTAGCGGGAGATTATGAGCAGTTCTTC.

There are a few counts of this clonotype. This chain joins TRBV29-1 and TRBJ1-4; D might be TRBD1 (5 bases). Germline CDR1 reads SQVTM; CDR2 reads ANQGSEA. V shed 4 bases and J shed 4 bases, with 10 bases lying between them. The CDR3 contains 13 residues. The CDR3 reads CSVVGRSNEKLFF. DNA for the CDR3: TGCAGCGTTGTGGGACGGAGTAATGAAAAACTGTTTTTT.

This clonotype has only a few counts. The chain is built from TRBV5-1 and TRBJ1-2; D not certain. Germline V lookup: CDR1 SGHRS, CDR2 YFSETQ. Trimming took off 0 bases at V and 8 bases at J, with 14 bases between the two ends. This CDR3 is built from 14 residues. The CDR3 loop reads CASSLEPSPGGYTF. The CDR3 DNA reads as TGCGCCAGCAGCTTGGAACCGTCTCCTGGCGGCTACACCTTC.

The chain recombines TRBV4-3 with TRBJ1-2; D may be TRBD1 (6 bases). CDR3 length equals 15 residues. Deletions cut 0 bases from V and 4 bases from J, with 12 bases between. The germline V gene has CDR1 LGHNA and CDR2 YSLEER. The CDR3 loop reads CASSQEPGQLYGYTF. CDR3 coding DNA: TGCGCCAGCAGCCAAGAGCCTGGACAGCTCTATGGCTACACCTTC.

This clonotype has just a few counts. The chain employs TRBV7-9 and TRBJ1-1; 9 nucleotides line up with TRBD1. Germline V gene data show CDR1 as SEHNR and CDR2 as FQNEAQ (reference sequence). Trimming cost V 5 bases and J 8 bases; bases outside gene matches: 6. The length of the CDR3 is 13 residues. CDR3 DNA: TGTGCCAGCAGCATCAACAGGGGGCAGGAAGCTTTCTTT. Translation gives CASSINRGQEAFF.

In its sample, this clonotype was seen a few times. V and J are TRBV11-1 and TRBJ2-7, with TRBD2 identical over 7 bases. The V segment lost 9 bases and the J segment 0 bases; nucleotides outside the gene matches: 5. Per the germline V gene, CDR1 is SGHAT and CDR2 is FQDESV (reference sequence). This CDR3 is built from 13 residues. The CDR3 coding sequence is TGTGCCAGTGCGCGGGGGTCCTCCTACGAGCAGTACTTC. Translating gives CASARGSSYEQYF.

This clonotype was recorded a few times. The chain recombines TRBV6-2 or TRBV6-3 with TRBJ1-1; no clear D gene. Trimming took off 7 bases at V and 1 base at J, with 7 bases between the two ends. The CDR3 consists of 12 residues. CDR1 and CDR2 from the germline V gene are MNHEY and SVGEGT. The CDR3 DNA reads TGTGCCAGCAAAGTAGGGAACACTGAAGCTTTCTTT. Translating it yields CASKVGNTEAFF.

This chain links TRBV3-1 with TRBJ2-1, with 10 bases identical to TRBD2. V shed 1 base and J 4 bases; nucleotides not matched to a gene: 1. There are 15 residues in the CDR3. Germline V gives CDR1 LGHDT, CDR2 YNNKEL (reference sequence). The CDR3 protein is CASSQGAGGYNEQFF. DNA of the CDR3: TGTGCCAGCAGCCAAGGAGCGGGGGGGTACAATGAGCAGTTCTTC.

V is TRBV6-2 or TRBV6-3 and J is TRBJ1-1, with D hard to call. The germline V and J ends were trimmed by 8 bases and 7 bases, with 14 bases remaining between them. In germline, CDR1 is MNHEY, CDR2 SVGEGT. This CDR3 has 12 residues. The CDR3 protein is CASRSPLGEAFF. Written as DNA, the CDR3 is TGTGCCAGCCGGTCCCCCCTAGGTGAAGCTTTCTTT.

This clonotype has more than one count but fewer than ten. V and J are TRBV6-5 and TRBJ1-4, with 8 bases that match TRBD1. This CDR3 contains 14 residues. With V trimmed by 0 bases and J by 8 bases, 2 bases remained unmatched. The germline V gene encodes CDR1 MNHEY and CDR2 SVGAGI. The CDR3 reads CASSYSRDREKLFF. The CDR3 DNA sequence: TGTGCCAGCAGTTACTCACGGGACAGGGAAAAACTGTTTTTT.

This clonotype was found a few times. The CDR3 DNA reads as TGTGCCAGCAGTTACTCACTGAGGGGTTGGTCGTATGAGCAGTTCTTC. It encodes CASSYSLRGWSYEQFF. V gene TRBV6-5 combines with J gene TRBJ2-1, with D possibly called TRBD1 or TRBD2 (5 bases each). There are 16 residues in the CDR3. The germline V gene encodes CDR1 MNHEY and CDR2 SVGAGI. Trimming took off 0 bases at V and 8 bases at J, with 17 bases between the two ends.

This clonotype was recorded a few times. The V and J genes are TRBV29-1 and TRBJ1-1; D might be TRBD1 (5 bases). The V gene lost 4 bases and the J gene lost 1 base, with 16 bases spanning the gap. The CDR3 covers 15 residues. CDR1 SQVTM and CDR2 ANQGSEA come from the germline V gene. CDR3 coding DNA: TGCAGCGTTGTTCGGTGGGGCAGAGGGAACACTGAAGCTTTCTTT. Its protein product is CSVVRWGRGNTEAFF.

The chain recombines TRBV30 with TRBJ2-1; possible D gene TRBD1, 6 bases. Looked up from germline, CDR1 is GTSNPN and CDR2 is SVGIG (reference sequence). Trimming took off 5 bases at V and 4 bases at J, with 18 bases between the two ends. The CDR3 is 15 residues long. Here the CDR3 reads CAWGPIYREYNEQFF. DNA for the CDR3: TGTGCCTGGGGTCCCATTTACAGGGAATACAATGAGCAGTTCTTC.

J is TRBJ1-4 and V is TRBV5-1, with a weak D call TRBD1 (5 bases). Germline V gives CDR1 SGHRS, CDR2 YFSETQ. This CDR3 region has 14 residues. V lost 4 bases and J lost 7, with 14 bases in between. CDR3 in amino acids: CASSVTAGGEKLFF. DNA of the CDR3: TGCGCCAGCAGCGTGACAGCTGGGGGTGAAAAACTGTTTTTT.